Listed below are T cell receptor beta chains from one sample, sequenced in a study of vaccination effects on CD4 cells after COVID-19. The repertoire was sequenced with immunoSEQ multiplex PCR; TCRdb's copy has only in-frame clones and lacks some. Of about 33,000 clones listed, around 80% were seen once; the top ten hold approximately 1.5%. For these TCRs, the target antigens are not known. Sequencing was performed on CD4+ T cells from PBMCs cultured with HCoV-NL63 spike peptides, taken after COVID-19 vaccination. The origin of the receptors is a human donor who received a COVID-19 vaccine. Some clones in this sample may be carry-over from other donors' samples. The CDR3 runs from the conserved cysteine through the conserved F or W. Fields, in order: D gene, J gene, V gene, clone size, CDR3 DNA, CDR3 protein. D genes are given only for firm matches. Not every row has a clone size; where given, it reads once, few, many or a size class.

>-|TRBJ2-6|TRBV19|-
TGTGCCAGTAGTATAACCCGCGCGAGAGGGGCCAACGTCCTGACTTTC
CASSITRARGANVLTF
>TRBD1|TRBJ1-2|TRBV27|-
TGTGCCAGCAGTCCAAGACAGGGAGGCTATGGCTACACCTTC
CASSPRQGGYGYTF
>TRBD1|TRBJ2-5|TRBV15|once
TGTGCCACCAGCAGATACGAGGGACAGAAAGAGACCCAGTACTTC
CATSRYEGQKETQYF
>TRBD1|TRBJ2-4|TRBV4-1|-
TGCGCCAGCAGCCGACAGGGGTCGGACATTCAGTACTTC
CASSRQGSDIQYF
>-|TRBJ1-6|TRBV24-1|-
TGTGCCACCGACCGCTCCTATAATTCACCCCTCCACTTT
CATDRSYNSPLHF
>-|TRBJ1-5|TRBV24-1|-
TGTGCCACATCGGGGGGGACAAATCAGCCCCAGCATTTT
CATSGGTNQPQHF
>TRBD2|TRBJ2-2|TRBV3-1/TRBV3-2|-
TGTGCCAGCAGCCTTGGACTAGCGGGGGGATACTTCTACACCGGGGAGCTGTTTTTT
CASSLGLAGGYFYTGELFF
>-|TRBJ2-3|TRBV5-1|few
TGCGCCAGCAGCTCTCGACTAAGCACAGATACGCAGTATTTT
CASSSRLSTDTQYF
>TRBD1|TRBJ1-2|TRBV5-1|-
TGCGCCAGCAGCTTGGGTCTTACAGGGGGCACTTTTTATAACTATGGCTACACCTTC
CASSLGLTGGTFYNYGYTF
>-|TRBJ2-5|TRBV24-1|-
TGTGCCACCAGTGATTCCGGGCCGATACAAGAGACCCAGTACTTC
CATSDSGPIQETQYF
>-|TRBJ1-1|TRBV2|-
TGTGCCAGCAGCCGAAGGGGGACTGAAGCTTTCTTT
CASSRRGTEAFF
>TRBD1|TRBJ1-2|TRBV7-2|once
TGTGCCAGCAGCTTTCGACAGGGCCGGAACTATGGCTACACCTTC
CASSFRQGRNYGYTF
>TRBD1|TRBJ1-2|TRBV7-2|-
TGTGCCAGCAGCTTGGGACAGGGGGGGGGCTACACCTTC
CASSLGQGGGYTF
>-|TRBJ1-1|TRBV2|-
TGTGCCAGCAGGGATCGGTCGAACACTGAAGCTTTCTTT
CASRDRSNTEAFF
>-|TRBJ1-5|TRBV5-1|-
TGCGCCAGCAGCTTGTCGGGAGGGGGGGATCAGCCCCAGCATTTT
CASSLSGGGDQPQHF
>TRBD1|TRBJ2-5|TRBV24-1|-
TGTGCCACCAGTGATGGACAGGGGAGAGAGACCCAGTACTTC
CATSDGQGRETQYF
>-|TRBJ1-3|TRBV5-1|-
TGCGCCAGCAGCTTAGGGAACTCTGGAAACACCATATATTTT
CASSLGNSGNTIYF
>-|TRBJ1-2|TRBV3-1/TRBV3-2|-
TGTGCCAGCAGCCAAGAATACAGGGAGTATGGCTACACCTTC
CASSQEYREYGYTF
>-|TRBJ2-5|TRBV7-8|-
TGTGCCAGCCTCAGGGGAGGCAGGGAAGAGACCCAGTACTTC
CASLRGGREETQYF
>TRBD1|TRBJ2-5|TRBV5-1|-
TGCGCCAGCAGCTTGGGAACAGGGGGGGAGACCCAGTACTTC
CASSLGTGGETQYF
>-|TRBJ2-3|TRBV9|-
TGTGCCAGCAGCGTGCAACCCGGGACTGGTAGCTACACAGATACGCAGTATTTT
CASSVQPGTGSYTDTQYF
>-|TRBJ1-1|TRBV2|-
TGTGCCAGCAGTTTGGGTACGGGAGGGAGAGCTTTCTTT
CASSLGTGGRAFF
>-|TRBJ2-3|TRBV29-1|once
TGCAGCGTGGTTATATCTAGCACAGATACGCAGTATTTT
CSVVISSTDTQYF
>TRBD2|TRBJ2-3|TRBV9|-
TGTGCCAGCAGCCCCCGAGCGGGGGGGCCTGGCACAGATACGCAGTATTTT
CASSPRAGGPGTDTQYF
>TRBD1|TRBJ2-2|TRBV9|-
TGTGCCAGCAGCGCGGGACAGGGTTTACCCGGGGAGCTGTTTTTT
CASSAGQGLPGELFF
>-|TRBJ2-5|TRBV7-2|-
TGTGCCAGCAGTTACCTAGGTTTTCGGGAGACCCAGTACTTC
CASSYLGFRETQYF
>-|TRBJ2-5|TRBV11-3|once
TGTGCCAGCAGCCCGGGAGTGAGTGCCGGCTGGCAGACCCAGTACTTC
CASSPGVSAGWQTQYF
>TRBD2|TRBJ2-5|TRBV30|-
TGTGCCTGGAGTTTAGCGGGGTTCCGTGAGACCCAGTACTTC
CAWSLAGFRETQYF